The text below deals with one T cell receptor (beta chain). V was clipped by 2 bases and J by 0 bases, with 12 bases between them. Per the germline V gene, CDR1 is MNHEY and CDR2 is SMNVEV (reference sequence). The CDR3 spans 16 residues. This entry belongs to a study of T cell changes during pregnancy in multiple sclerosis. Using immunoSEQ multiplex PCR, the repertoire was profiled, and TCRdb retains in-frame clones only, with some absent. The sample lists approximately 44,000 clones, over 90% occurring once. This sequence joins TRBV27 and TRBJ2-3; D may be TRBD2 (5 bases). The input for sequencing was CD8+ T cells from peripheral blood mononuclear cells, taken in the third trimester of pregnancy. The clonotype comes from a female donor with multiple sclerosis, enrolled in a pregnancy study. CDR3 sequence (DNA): TGTGCCAGCAGTTTAGGAGGCATCCCTAGCACAGATACGCAGTATTTT. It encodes CASSLGGIPSTDTQYF.